The rows below give T cell receptor beta chains drawn from one sample of a study of blood T cell repertoires in COVID-19. Method: immunoSEQ multiplex PCR; TCRdb's copy keeps in-frame clones and lacks some. The sample holds 240,000 or so clones, approximately 86% seen once. Input material: peripheral blood. These receptors all come from a woman in her twenties or thirties with acute or convalescent COVID-19. The CDR3 runs from the conserved cysteine through the conserved F or W. The D gene is left open where the match is weak. Rows give clone size only sometimes, using once, few, many, or a class for an expanded clone.

J	D	size	V	length	CDR3	DNA
TRBJ1-1	TRBD1	-	TRBV30	15	CAWRHQGVMVAEAFF	TGTGCCTGGAGGCACCAGGGGGTGATGGTGGCTGAAGCTTTCTTT
TRBJ2-2	TRBD2	-	TRBV6-2/TRBV6-3	15	CASSQLAGSTGELFF	TGTGCCAGCAGTCAACTAGCGGGATCAACCGGGGAGCTGTTTTTT
TRBJ1-4	TRBD1	-	TRBV5-5	17	CASSLAVLGGRGQKLFF	TGTGCCAGCAGCTTGGCTGTTCTAGGCGGCAGGGGGCAAAAACTGTTTTTT
TRBJ2-7	TRBD1	-	TRBV4-2	14	CASRRTGLAYEQYF	TGTGCCAGCCGACGGACAGGCTTAGCGTACGAGCAGTACTTC
TRBJ1-6	-	-	TRBV15	16	CATSTEQGIYNSPLHF	TGTGCCACCAGCACTGAGCAGGGGATCTATAATTCACCCCTCCACTTT
TRBJ1-5	-	-	TRBV3-1/TRBV3-2	15	CASSQDRGVGQPQHF	TGTGCCAGCAGCCAAGATCGGGGGGTAGGTCAGCCCCAGCATTTT
TRBJ2-2	-	few	TRBV9	18	CASSLALQGIVNTGELFF	TGTGCCAGCAGTCTTGCACTTCAGGGTATAGTTAACACCGGGGAGCTGTTTTTT
TRBJ1-2	TRBD1	-	TRBV2	14	CASSERRGTRGYTF	TGTGCCAGCAGTGAGCGCAGGGGGACGCGTGGCTACACCTTC
TRBJ2-7	-	-	TRBV19	12	CARGASPWEQYF	TGTGCCAGGGGGGCCTCACCCTGGGAGCAGTACTTC
TRBJ2-5	TRBD1	-	TRBV24-1	15	CATSVQGATRETQYF	TGTGCCACCAGTGTCCAGGGGGCTACCCGAGAGACCCAGTACTTC
TRBJ2-1	TRBD2	once	TRBV5-1	18	CASSLVASGRARYNEQFF	TGCGCCAGCAGCTTGGTAGCTAGCGGGAGGGCCCGGTACAATGAGCAGTTCTTC
TRBJ2-1	-	-	TRBV7-2	14	CASSQSPRYNEQFF	TGTGCCAGCAGCCAAAGTCCCAGGTACAATGAGCAGTTCTTC
TRBJ1-2	-	once	TRBV2	14	CASTTTPGGGGYTF	TGTGCCAGCACTACCACCCCGGGGGGAGGTGGCTACACCTTC
TRBJ2-3	-	-	TRBV4-3	14	CASSQESGTDTQYF	TGCGCCAGCAGCCAAGAGAGCGGTACAGATACGCAGTATTTT
TRBJ2-7	TRBD2	-	TRBV5-4	15	CASSLSTSGTYEQYF	TGTGCCAGCAGCTTGTCGACTAGCGGGACTTACGAGCAGTACTTC
TRBJ1-2	TRBD1	-	TRBV5-1	15	CASSLGQGTGYGYTF	TGCGCCAGCAGCCTTGGACAGGGTACGGGATATGGCTACACCTTC
TRBJ2-7	TRBD2	-	TRBV7-9	15	CASSPLAGVTGEQYF	TGTGCCAGCAGCCCCCTCGCGGGAGTAACTGGCGAGCAGTACTTC
TRBJ2-1	TRBD2	-	TRBV18	17	CASSPSRAAGGLNEQFF	TGTGCCAGCTCACCAAGTAGGGCAGCGGGAGGTTTGAATGAGCAGTTCTTC
TRBJ2-1	TRBD2	-	TRBV4-1	16	CASSQVLAVSYNEQFF	TGCGCCAGCAGCCAGGTACTAGCGGTCTCCTACAATGAGCAGTTCTTC
TRBJ2-5	TRBD2	-	TRBV7-3	15	CASSLMAGAGETQYF	TGTGCCAGCAGCTTAATGGCGGGAGCGGGCGAGACCCAGTACTTC
TRBJ2-2	-	-	TRBV5-1	14	CASSFGLNTGELFF	TGCGCCAGCAGCTTTGGACTTAACACCGGGGAGCTGTTTTTT
TRBJ2-7	TRBD2	-	TRBV6-2/TRBV6-3	14	CASSYRLATSEQYF	TGTGCCAGCAGTTACAGACTAGCAACCTCCGAGCAGTACTTC
TRBJ1-1	TRBD1	-	TRBV18	14	CASSREGGGTEAFF	TGTGCCAGCTCACGTGAAGGGGGCGGCACTGAAGCTTTCTTT
TRBJ1-1	-	-	TRBV29-1	12	CSATEMNTEAFF	TGCAGTGCGACAGAGATGAACACTGAAGCTTTCTTT
TRBJ2-5	-	-	TRBV18	13	CASSKGVGETQYF	TGTGCCAGCTCAAAAGGGGTCGGCGAGACCCAGTACTTC
TRBJ2-7	TRBD2	-	TRBV4-3	15	CASSQDHLIGGGAYF	TGCGCCAGCAGCCAAGATCATCTTATCGGCGGGGGTGCGTACTTC
TRBJ1-6	-	-	TRBV14	17	CASSPNLLGVYNSPLHF	TGTGCCAGCAGCCCTAACCTGCTAGGTGTCTATAATTCACCCCTCCACTTT
TRBJ2-7	TRBD2	-	TRBV9	15	CASSAGLAASYEQYF	TGTGCCAGCAGCGCAGGACTAGCGGCGTCCTACGAGCAGTACTTC
TRBJ2-7	-	-	TRBV6-2/TRBV6-3	18	CASSYPEDIPYFPYEQYF	TGTGCCAGCAGTTACCCCGAGGACATCCCCTACTTCCCCTACGAGCAGTACTTC
TRBJ2-7	TRBD1	-	TRBV12-3/TRBV12-4	12	CATGQGANEQYF	TGTGCCACGGGACAGGGAGCGAACGAGCAGTACTTC